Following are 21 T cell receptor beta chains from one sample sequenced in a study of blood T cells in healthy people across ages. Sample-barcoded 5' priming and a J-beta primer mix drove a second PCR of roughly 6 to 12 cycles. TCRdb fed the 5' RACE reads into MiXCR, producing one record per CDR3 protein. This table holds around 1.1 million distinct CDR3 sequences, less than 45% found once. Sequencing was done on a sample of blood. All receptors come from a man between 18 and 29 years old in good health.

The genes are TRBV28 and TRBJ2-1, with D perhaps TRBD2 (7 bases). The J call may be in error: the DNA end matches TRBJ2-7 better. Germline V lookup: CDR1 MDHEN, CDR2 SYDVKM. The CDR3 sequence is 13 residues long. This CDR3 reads CASLSGGNNEQYF. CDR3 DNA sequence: TGTGCCAGCCTTTCGGGGGGCAACAATGAGCAGTACTTC.

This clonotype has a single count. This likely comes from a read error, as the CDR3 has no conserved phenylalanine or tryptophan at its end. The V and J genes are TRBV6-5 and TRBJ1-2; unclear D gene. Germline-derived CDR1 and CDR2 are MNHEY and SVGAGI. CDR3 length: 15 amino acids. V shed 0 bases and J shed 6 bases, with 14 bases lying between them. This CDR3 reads CASSYSASLGNGYTL. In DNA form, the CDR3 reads TGTGCCAGCAGTTACTCGGCCAGCCTAGGGAATGGCTACACCCTC.

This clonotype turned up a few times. CDR3 loop: CASRRGTSSGEQYF. CDR3 coding DNA: TGTGCCAGCAGGCGCGGGACTAGCAGTGGGGAGCAGTACTTC. The chain carries TRBV12-3 or TRBV12-4 and TRBJ2-7; 9 positions match TRBD2. The CDR3 loop spans 14 amino acids. The J segment lost 7 bases and the V segment lost 6 bases, leaving 10 bases of the junction unmatched.

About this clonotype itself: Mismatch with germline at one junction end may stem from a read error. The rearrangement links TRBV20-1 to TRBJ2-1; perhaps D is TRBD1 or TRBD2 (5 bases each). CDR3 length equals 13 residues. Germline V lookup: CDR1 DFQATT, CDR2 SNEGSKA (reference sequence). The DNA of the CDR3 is TGCAGTGCTAGCTGGGGGTCCTACAATGAGCGGTTCTTC. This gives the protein CSASWGSYNERFF.

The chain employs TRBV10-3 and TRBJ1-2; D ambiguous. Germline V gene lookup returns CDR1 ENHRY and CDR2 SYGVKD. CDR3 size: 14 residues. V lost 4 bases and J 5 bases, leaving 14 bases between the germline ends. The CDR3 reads CAISADGLTYGYTF. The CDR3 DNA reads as TGTGCCATCAGTGCGGATGGGTTAACTTATGGCTACACCTTC.

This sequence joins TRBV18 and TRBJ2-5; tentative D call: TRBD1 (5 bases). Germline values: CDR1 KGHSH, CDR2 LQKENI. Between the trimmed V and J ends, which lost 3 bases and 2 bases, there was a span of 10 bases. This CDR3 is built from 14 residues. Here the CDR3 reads CASSPTTAQETQYF. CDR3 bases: TGTGCCAGCTCACCTACGACAGCTCAAGAGACCCAGTACTTC.

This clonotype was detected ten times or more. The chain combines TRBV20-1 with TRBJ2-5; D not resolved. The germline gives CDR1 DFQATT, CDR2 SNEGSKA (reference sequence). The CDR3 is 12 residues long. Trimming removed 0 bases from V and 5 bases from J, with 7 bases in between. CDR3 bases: TGCAGTGCTAGAGATTCGTCCGAGACCCAGTACTTC. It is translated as CSARDSSETQYF.

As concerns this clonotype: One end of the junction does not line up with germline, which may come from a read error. The CDR3 DNA is TGTGCCATCAGTGAGTCCCCATCTCGACAAGAGACCCGGTACTTC. As protein: CAISESPSRQETRYF. V usage is TRBV10-3 and J usage is TRBJ2-5; D is uncertain. This CDR3 is built from 15 residues. CDR1 is ENHRY, CDR2 SYGVKD, per germline.

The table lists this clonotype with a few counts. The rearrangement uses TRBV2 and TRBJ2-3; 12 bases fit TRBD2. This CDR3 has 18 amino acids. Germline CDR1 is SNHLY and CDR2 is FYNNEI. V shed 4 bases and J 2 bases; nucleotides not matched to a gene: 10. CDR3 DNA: TGTGCCAGCAGTGTCCAACTAGCGGGGGGCATACTCACAGATACGCAGTATTTT. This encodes CASSVQLAGGILTDTQYF.

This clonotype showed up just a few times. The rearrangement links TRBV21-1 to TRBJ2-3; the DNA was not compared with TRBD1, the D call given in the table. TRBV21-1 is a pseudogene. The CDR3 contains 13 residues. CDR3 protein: CASSKRDGHTQYF. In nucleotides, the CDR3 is TGTGCCAGCAGCAAACGGGACGGGCATACGCAGTATTTT.

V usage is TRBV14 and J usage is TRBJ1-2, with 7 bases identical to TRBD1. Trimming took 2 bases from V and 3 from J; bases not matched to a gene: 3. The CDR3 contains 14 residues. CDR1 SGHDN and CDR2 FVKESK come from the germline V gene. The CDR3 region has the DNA TGTGCCAGCAGCCAAACAGGGGAGGACTATGGCTACACCTTC. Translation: CASSQTGEDYGYTF.

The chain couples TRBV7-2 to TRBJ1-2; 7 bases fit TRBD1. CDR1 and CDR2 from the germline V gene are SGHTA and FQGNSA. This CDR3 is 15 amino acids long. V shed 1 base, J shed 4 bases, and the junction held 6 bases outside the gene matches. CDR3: CASSLDRAGGYGYTF. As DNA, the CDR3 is TGTGCCAGCAGCTTAGATCGCGCAGGGGGCTATGGCTACACCTTC.

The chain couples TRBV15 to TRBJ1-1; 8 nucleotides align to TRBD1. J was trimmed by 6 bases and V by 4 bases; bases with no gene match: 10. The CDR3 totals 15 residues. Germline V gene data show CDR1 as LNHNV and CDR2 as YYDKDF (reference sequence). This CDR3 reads CATSISTGDRAEAFF. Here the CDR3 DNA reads TGTGCCACCAGCATCTCGACAGGGGATCGTGCTGAAGCTTTCTTT.

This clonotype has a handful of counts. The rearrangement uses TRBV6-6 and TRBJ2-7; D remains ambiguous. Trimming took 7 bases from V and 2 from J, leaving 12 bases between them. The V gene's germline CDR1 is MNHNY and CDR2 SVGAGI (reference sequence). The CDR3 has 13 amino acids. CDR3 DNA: TGTGCCAGCACCTCGGACCTAACCTACGAGCAGTACTTC. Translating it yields CASTSDLTYEQYF.

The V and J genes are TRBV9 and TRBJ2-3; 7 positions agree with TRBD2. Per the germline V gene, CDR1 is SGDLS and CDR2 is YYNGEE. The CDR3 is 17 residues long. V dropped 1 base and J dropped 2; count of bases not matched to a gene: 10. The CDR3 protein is CASSVWARGTTTDTQYF. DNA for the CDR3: TGTGCCAGCAGCGTATGGGCTCGCGGGACTACCACAGATACGCAGTATTTT.

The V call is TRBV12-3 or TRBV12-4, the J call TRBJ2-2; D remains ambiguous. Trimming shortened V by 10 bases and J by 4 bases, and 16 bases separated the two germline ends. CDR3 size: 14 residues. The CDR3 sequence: CATRQGASTGELFF. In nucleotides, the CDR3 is TGTGCCACCCGACAAGGCGCAAGCACCGGGGAGCTGTTTTTT.

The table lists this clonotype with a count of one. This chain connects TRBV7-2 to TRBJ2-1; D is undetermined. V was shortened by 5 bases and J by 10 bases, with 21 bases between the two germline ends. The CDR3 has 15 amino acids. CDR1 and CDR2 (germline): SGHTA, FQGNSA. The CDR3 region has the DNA TGTGCCAGCAGCCCGAGGTTGGTAGCAGGCAGGGAGCAGTTCTTC. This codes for CASSPRLVAGREQFF.

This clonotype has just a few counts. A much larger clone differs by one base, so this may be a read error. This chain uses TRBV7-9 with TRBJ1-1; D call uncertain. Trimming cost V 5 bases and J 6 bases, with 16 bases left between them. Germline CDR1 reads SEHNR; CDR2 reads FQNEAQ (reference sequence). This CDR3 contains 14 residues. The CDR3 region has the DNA TGTGCCAGCAGCCTACTAGGTGCTGGCGCTGAAGCTTTCTTT. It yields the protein CASSLLGAGAEAFF.

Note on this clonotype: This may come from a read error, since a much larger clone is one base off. The CDR3 loop is CASSQEWTGGSPDYNEQYF. CDR3 bases: TGCGCCAGCAGCCAAGAATGGACAGGGGGATCTCCTGACTACAATGAGCAGTACTTC. The rearrangement uses TRBV4-3 and TRBJ2-1; 10 nucleotides line up with TRBD1. With the DNA end fitting TRBJ2-7 better, the J assignment may be wrong. Germline V CDR1 and CDR2: LGHNA, YSLEER. This CDR3 comprises 19 residues.

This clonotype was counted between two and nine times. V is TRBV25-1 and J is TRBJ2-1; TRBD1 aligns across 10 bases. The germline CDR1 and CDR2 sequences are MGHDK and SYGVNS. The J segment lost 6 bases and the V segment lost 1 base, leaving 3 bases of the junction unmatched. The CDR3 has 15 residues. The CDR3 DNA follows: TGTGCCAGCAGTGAATGGGACAGGGGCGGCAATGAGCAGTTCTTC. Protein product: CASSEWDRGGNEQFF. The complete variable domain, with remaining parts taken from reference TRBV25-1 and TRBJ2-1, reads EADIYQTPRYLVIGTGKKITLECSQTMGHDKMYWYQQDPGMELHLIHYSYGVNSTEKGDLSSESTVSRIRTEHFPLTLESARPSHTSQYLCASSEWDRGGNEQFFGPGTRLTVL.

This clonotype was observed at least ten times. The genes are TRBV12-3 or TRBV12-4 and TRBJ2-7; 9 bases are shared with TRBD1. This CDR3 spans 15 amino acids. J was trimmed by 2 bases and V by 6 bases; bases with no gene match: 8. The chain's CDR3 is CASSSLGQGTYEQYF. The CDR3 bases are TGTGCCAGCAGCTCCTTGGGACAGGGAACCTACGAGCAGTACTTC.